This T cell receptor beta chain was retrieved from a study of shared clonotypes between healthy human individuals. About the research overall: The donors, two women and three men, were aged 18 to 49. Three plates each covered CD4 naive and memory; CD8 naive two, CD8 memory one.

Sorted-subset replicate PCRs used approximately 200 ng of genomic DNA. This amount corresponded to about 30,000 T cell genomes. The protocol was immunoSEQ multiplex PCR, while the TCRdb copy is restricted to in-frame clones and leaves out a portion. The table records fewer than 2.5 million clones, approximately 93% of them present only once. This TCR derives from a man between 18 and 35 years old in good health. Some clones in this sample may be carry-over from other donors' samples. The specimen sequenced was naive CD4+ T cells from PBMCs. Subset given: CD45RA+ positively selected.

The CDR3, as DNA: TGTGCCAGCAGCTCTCTTAAGACAGGCAAACTCTCCTACGAGCAGTACTTC. It encodes CASSSLKTGKLSYEQYF. The V call is TRBV13, the J call TRBJ2-7; tentatively, D is TRBD1 (6 bases). V lost 4 bases to trimming and J lost 0 bases, with 19 bases between them. The CDR3 runs 17 residues. Per the germline V gene, CDR1 is PRHDT and CDR2 is FYEKMQ (reference sequence).